This TCR beta chain was found in a study of read filtering for tumor transcriptome and immune sequencing. Study-level results: IR-seq and RNA-seq agreed better without single-read clonotypes.

From 350 to 500 ng of RNA, a library with molecular barcoded alpha/delta and beta/gamma adaptors was made. A single record per CDR3 protein comes from TCRdb applying MiXCR to the reads. This sample has 100,000 to 150,000 distinct CDR3 sequences; approximately 13% occur once, and the top ten carry 6.5% to 9%. Germline CDR1 is SGHRS and CDR2 is YFSETQ. CDR3 length: 17 amino acids. This clonotype appeared a few times. Its antigen is still unknown. Just one base apart from a much larger clone, this may be a read error. The material sequenced was a population of CD138-negative cells sorted from bone marrow. The gene calls are TRBV5-1 and TRBJ2-1, with 8 positions matching TRBD2. The source is a donor aged 40 or over with multiple myeloma. CDR3 loop: CASSRGNAGGTYNEQSF. The DNA of the CDR3 is TGCGCCAGCAGCCGCGGTAACGCGGGAGGCACCTACAATGAGCAGTCCTTC.